This record covers a single T cell receptor (beta chain). For amplifying TCRs, the PCR ran for about 20 cycles with Phusion, which was used together with a constant-region primer and the adapter on the V primers. TCRdb reprocessed the reads via MiXCR and lists one record per CDR3 protein. The data show some 53,000 distinct CDR3 sequences, around 34% seen once. Time point noted: after trial treatment. Treatment described: LDRT plus nivolumab, ipilimumab, low-dose cyclophosphamide and aspirin (RACIN trial). Donors were dosed with nivolumab and ipilimumab; they also received aspirin, low-dose cyclophosphamide and low-dose radiotherapy. The data were taken from a study of low-dose radiotherapy and immunotherapy resistance in tumors. Across the study: Every two weeks, one day ahead of radiation and immunotherapy, cyclophosphamide 200 mg/m2 was given (intravenously). cDNA synthesis used a TRAV/TRBV-specific primer set for both chains.

The CDR3 runs 15 residues. V dropped 1 base and J dropped 0 bases, with 8 bases sitting between them. Germline V gene sequence: CDR1 SGHRS, CDR2 YFSETQ. This clonotype originated in a male donor with rectosigmoid adenocarcinoma. This chain connects TRBV5-1 to TRBJ2-1; D is perhaps TRBD2 (5 bases). Specimen: PBMCs, collected after low-dose radiotherapy plus immunotherapy. CDR3 region: CASSLFRGSYNEQFF. The CDR3, as DNA: TGCGCCAGCAGCTTGTTTCGGGGCTCCTACAATGAGCAGTTCTTC. The full variable domain, rest sourced from reference TRBV5-1 and TRBJ2-1, is KAGVTQTPRYLIKTRGQQVTLSCSPISGHRSVSWYQQTPGQGLQFLFEYFSETQRNKGNFPGRFSGRQFSNSRSEMNVSTLELGDSALYLCASSLFRGSYNEQFFGPGTRLTVL.